The source of this T cell receptor (beta chain) is a study of blood T cell repertoires in COVID-19. Turning to the study itself: Italy, Spain and the United States were the sources of the convalescent and acute COVID-19 samples.

Sequencing was performed with immunoSEQ multiplex PCR; in TCRdb, only in-frame clones are kept and a portion is missing. The table shows under 95,000 clones, with roughly 87% occurring only once. Germline V gives CDR1 LGHNA, CDR2 YNFKEQ. V was clipped by 3 bases and J by 0 bases; unmatched bases: 7. The CDR3 length is 17 residues. The sequencing sample was made of peripheral blood. V and J are TRBV4-2 and TRBJ2-1; 8 bases are a match to TRBD2. This sequence was found in a woman aged 45-60 years with acute or convalescent COVID-19. The CDR3, as DNA: TGTGCCAGCAGCCACCAACTAGCGGACGGCTCCTACAATGAGCAGTTCTTC. Protein sequence: CASSHQLADGSYNEQFF.